Listed below are T cell receptor beta chains from one sample, sequenced in a study of T cells after yellow fever vaccination. MiXCR, run by TCRdb on the 5' RACE reads, gives a single entry per CDR3 protein. The sample yields 200,000 to 300,000 distinct CDR3 sequences, less than 7.5% seen once. The sample consisted of CD4+ T cells sorted from PBMCs, taken on the day of the yellow fever booster vaccination. These TCRs come from a young man who received the YFV17D yellow fever vaccine. CDR3s include the opening cysteine and the closing phenylalanine or tryptophan. Each record gives: D gene, CDR3 length, J gene, clone size, V gene, CDR3 protein, CDR3 DNA. The D gene is left open where the match is weak. Not every row has a clone size; where given, it reads once, few, many or a size class.

. 18 TRBJ2-7 few TRBV6-5 CASSYSSGHQASIYEQYF TGTGCCAGCAGTTACTCATCGGGACACCAAGCCAGTATCTACGAGCAGTACTTC
. 20 TRBJ2-7 many TRBV11-2 CASSLDLDVGAAGSSYEQYF TGTGCCAGCAGCTTAGATTTGGACGTAGGGGCCGCAGGGAGCTCCTACGAGCAGTACTTC
. 14 TRBJ1-1 many TRBV28 CASRDGQLNTEAFF TGTGCCAGCAGGGATGGACAACTTAACACTGAAGCTTTCTTT
. 16 TRBJ2-4 . TRBV6-2/TRBV6-3 CASSPDGSLAKNIQYF TGTGCCAGCAGCCCGGACGGGAGTCTAGCCAAAAACATTCAGTACTTC
. 14 TRBJ1-1 many TRBV5-1 CASSLGPANTEAFF TGCGCCAGCAGCTTGGGACCGGCCAACACTGAAGCTTTCTTT
TRBD1 15 TRBJ1-1 . TRBV5-1 CASQAREGGRTEAFF TGCGCCAGCCAAGCCCGGGAAGGGGGCCGCACTGAAGCTTTCTTT
. 15 TRBJ2-2 many TRBV7-9 CASRERTTLTGELFF TGTGCCAGCAGGGAAAGGACGACGTTGACCGGGGAGCTGTTTTTT
. 13 TRBJ2-3 many TRBV27 CASWGGRTDTQYF TGTGCCAGCTGGGGGGGGCGCACAGATACGCAGTATTTT
. 17 TRBJ2-3 many TRBV28 CASGYPPGSGSTDTQYF TGTGCCAGCGGCTACCCGCCGGGGAGCGGGAGCACAGATACGCAGTATTTT
TRBD2 15 TRBJ2-5 . TRBV12-3/TRBV12-4 CASSYYSGSVETQYF TGTGCCAGCAGTTACTATAGCGGGAGTGTGGAGACCCAGTACTTC
. 14 TRBJ1-2 many TRBV20-1 CSATDGPRADGYTF TGCAGTGCTACTGATGGACCAAGAGCGGATGGCTACACCTTC
. 11 TRBJ2-1 many TRBV20-1 CSARRRDEQFF TGCAGTGCTAGACGGAGAGATGAGCAGTTCTTC
TRBD2 15 TRBJ2-4 many TRBV7-2 CASSLATSTRDIQYF TGTGCCAGCAGCTTAGCGACTAGCACGAGAGACATTCAGTACTTC
TRBD2 14 TRBJ2-1 few TRBV20-1 CSATSGRARDEQFF TGCAGTGCTACTAGCGGGAGGGCCCGGGATGAGCAGTTCTTC
. 13 TRBJ2-7 many TRBV7-3 CASSLMSGYEQYF TGTGCCAGCAGCTTAATGTCGGGGTACGAGCAGTACTTC
. 14 TRBJ1-2 . TRBV27 CASSLKGGSYGYTF TGTGCCAGCAGTTTAAAGGGAGGGTCCTATGGCTACACCTTC
. 14 TRBJ1-2 few TRBV7-2 CASSSTGFGYGYTF TGTGCCAGCAGCTCTACAGGGTTTGGCTATGGCTACACCTTC
. 14 TRBJ2-7 . TRBV7-2 CASSFSRGSYEQYF TGTGCCAGCAGCTTTAGCCGCGGCTCCTACGAGCAGTACTTC
. 17 TRBJ2-3 many TRBV7-2 CASSQTQTGTGTDTQYF TGTGCCAGCAGCCAGACCCAGACCGGGACCGGGACAGATACGCAGTATTTT
. 16 TRBJ1-1 . TRBV5-4 CASSLVSDGRNTEAFF TGTGCCAGCAGCTTGGTCAGTGACGGGAGGAACACTGAAGCTTTCTTT
TRBD2 14 TRBJ2-1 few TRBV20-1 CSAVLWGGVNEQFF TGCAGTGCTGTTCTCTGGGGGGGAGTCAATGAGCAGTTCTTC
TRBD2 15 TRBJ2-1 many TRBV4-3 CASSQGGGSYNEQFF TGCGCCAGCAGCCAAGGGGGGGGTAGTTACAATGAGCAGTTCTTC
. 11 TRBJ2-1 . TRBV12-3/TRBV12-4 CASRSSGPPFF TGTGCCAGCAGGAGCTCCGGCCCCCCGTTCTTC
. 16 TRBJ2-3 many TRBV3-1 CASSQASRGGTDTQYF TGTGCCAGCAGCCAAGCGTCCAGGGGAGGGACAGATACGCAGTATTTT